Below, 29 T cell receptor beta chains from the same sample are listed, as sequenced in a study of technical replicates of blood from four donors. The table came from immunoSEQ multiplex PCR; TCRdb's copy has only in-frame clones and leaves some out. The table includes about 8,700 clones, roughly 91% detected once. Sample: PBMCs. Receptors were obtained from a human donor in good health.

This clone appeared a single time. The V gene is TRBV10-3, the J gene TRBJ1-1; possibly TRBD1 for D (6 bases). Germline CDR1 and CDR2: ENHRY and SYGVKD. The CDR3 runs to 15 residues. V lost 0 bases and J 2 bases, leaving 10 bases between the germline ends. The CDR3 DNA reads TGTGCCATCAGTGAGTCGGGGGCAGCTAACACTGAAGCTTTCTTT. It encodes CAISESGAANTEAFF.

This chain uses TRBV13 with TRBJ1-1; D perhaps matches TRBD1 (5 bases). The CDR3 sequence is 15 residues long. CDR1 and CDR2 (germline): PRHDT, FYEKMQ (reference sequence). V lost 5 bases and J 1 base, leaving 14 bases between the germline ends. CDR3 sequence: CASSLGSGQNTEAFF. DNA of the CDR3: TGTGCCAGCAGCCTCGGGTCAGGGCAGAACACTGAAGCTTTCTTT.

The gene calls are TRBV9 and TRBJ2-7, with 11 positions matching TRBD2. Germline loops: CDR1 SGDLS, CDR2 YYNGEE. The CDR3 loop spans 16 amino acids. With 3 bases clipped from V and 3 bases from J, the junction kept 8 bases outside the gene matches. The CDR3 protein is CASSGTGTSGGYEQYF. The CDR3 DNA sequence: TGTGCCAGCAGCGGTACCGGGACTAGCGGAGGCTACGAGCAGTACTTC.

This clone has a single count. V and J are TRBV10-3 and TRBJ1-5; D is uncertain. The V and J ends lost 2 bases and 2 bases respectively, with 7 bases between them. This CDR3 has 14 amino acids. Per the germline V gene, CDR1 is ENHRY and CDR2 is SYGVKD. The CDR3 nucleotides are TGTGCCATCAGTGAGGCCGGTGGCAATCAGCCCCAGCATTTT. Its protein product is CAISEAGGNQPQHF.

This clone was seen a handful of times. The chain uses TRBV25-1 and TRBJ2-7; TRBD1 might be the D (6 bases). Germline V gene lookup returns CDR1 MGHDK and CDR2 SYGVNS. This CDR3 has 13 amino acids. Trimming cost V 4 bases and J 1 base, with 8 bases left between them. The CDR3, as DNA: TGTGCCAGCAGTGCCACAGGGTCCTACGAGCAGTACTTC. Translation: CASSATGSYEQYF.

The chain employs TRBV14 and TRBJ2-3, with 9 bases lining up with TRBD1. Germline CDR1 reads SGHDN; CDR2 reads FVKESK. V shed 4 bases, J shed 2 bases, and the junction held 4 bases outside the gene matches. CDR3 length: 15 amino acids. The CDR3 DNA reads TGTGCCAGCAGCCGGGACAGGGCTAACACAGATACGCAGTATTTT. Encoded protein: CASSRDRANTDTQYF.

The chain's CDR3 is CASSLAGSGQGIGELFF. The CDR3 nucleotides read TGTGCCAGCAGCTTGGCAGGCTCGGGACAGGGTATCGGGGAGCTGTTTTTT. The chain recombines TRBV5-6 with TRBJ2-2; 9 bases line up with TRBD1. The germline gives CDR1 SGHDT, CDR2 YYEEEE. CDR3 length: 17 residues. V was clipped by 0 bases and J by 7 bases; unmatched bases: 10.

The chain combines TRBV7-9 with TRBJ2-1; TRBD1 aligns across 8 bases. The V gene's germline CDR1 is SEHNR and CDR2 FQNEAQ (reference sequence). The CDR3 runs to 15 residues. V shed 4 bases and J 8 bases; nucleotides not matched to a gene: 10. The CDR3 is CASSSWTGSSDEQFF. CDR3 nucleotides: TGTGCCAGCAGCTCCTGGACAGGGTCGTCGGATGAGCAGTTCTTC.

This chain joins TRBV25-1 and TRBJ2-3; 7 positions agree with TRBD2. This CDR3 contains 13 residues. Per the germline V gene, CDR1 is MGHDK and CDR2 is SYGVNS. The ends lost 7 bases at V and 6 bases at J; junction bases unmatched: 7. CDR3: CASIAGVGDTQYF. The CDR3 DNA reads as TGTGCCAGCATCGCGGGAGTCGGCGATACGCAGTATTTT. The full variable domain, its missing parts supplied by reference TRBV25-1 and TRBJ2-3, is EADIYQTPRYLVIGTGKKITLECSQTMGHDKMYWYQQDPGMELHLIHYSYGVNSTEKGDLSSESTVSRIRTEHFPLTLESARPSHTSQYLCASIAGVGDTQYFGPGTRLTVL.

J is TRBJ2-5 and V is TRBV28; TRBD1 matches 7 bases. V shed 4 bases and J 2 bases; nucleotides not matched to a gene: 4. Germline lookup yields CDR1 MDHEN and CDR2 SYDVKM. This CDR3 contains 14 residues. CDR3 loop: CASSSPDRQETQYF. CDR3 DNA: TGTGCCAGCAGTTCCCCGGACAGGCAAGAGACCCAGTACTTC.

J is TRBJ2-1 and V is TRBV13, with 12 positions matching TRBD2. The CDR3 extends over 17 amino acids. Losses at the gene ends were 5 bases for V and 0 bases for J; bases not matched to a gene: 5. CDR1 is PRHDT, CDR2 FYEKMQ, per germline (reference sequence). CDR3 in DNA: TGTGCCAGCAGCCGAAGACTAGCGGGAGACTCCTACAATGAGCAGTTCTTC. Protein sequence: CASSRRLAGDSYNEQFF. Supplemented by reference TRBV13 and TRBJ2-1, the full variable domain reads AAGVIQSPRHLIKEKRETATLKCYPIPRHDTVYWYQQGPGQDPQFLISFYEKMQSDKGSIPDRFSAQQFSDYHSELNMSSLELGDSALYFCASSRRLAGDSYNEQFFGPGTRLTVL.

This sequence joins TRBV4-2 and TRBJ2-2, with D perhaps matching TRBD2 (7 bases). This CDR3 region has 18 residues. Germline V gene sequence: CDR1 LGHNA, CDR2 YNFKEQ. The V and J ends lost 0 bases and 5 bases respectively, with 19 bases between them. Written as DNA, the CDR3 is TGTGCCAGCAGCCAAGAAGGGCGGGGGCAGGGGATAACCGGGGAGCTGTTTTTT. As protein: CASSQEGRGQGITGELFF.

CDR3 loop: CASSQVGPQHF. CDR3 coding DNA: TGTGCCAGCAGTCAGGTTGGGCCCCAGCATTTT. The chain is built from TRBV6-1 and TRBJ1-5, with D unresolved. CDR1 is MNHNS, CDR2 SASEGT, per germline. V gave up 5 bases and J gave up 9 bases, with 8 bases separating them. CDR3 length: 11 amino acids.

The sample holds one count of this clone. The chain carries TRBV6-1 and TRBJ2-7; 7 bases agree with TRBD2. Unmatched junction bases numbered 7, after V lost 3 bases and J lost 2 bases. CDR1 and CDR2 from the germline V gene are MNHNS and SASEGT. The CDR3 covers 15 residues. The CDR3: CASSDWGGITYEQYF. For the CDR3, the DNA is TGTGCCAGCAGTGACTGGGGGGGTATCACCTACGAGCAGTACTTC.

This chain uses TRBV7-7 with TRBJ2-7, with a weak D call TRBD2 (6 bases). Trimming shortened V by 5 bases and J by 4 bases, and 15 bases separated the two germline ends. From germline, CDR1 is SSHAT and CDR2 FNYEAQ (reference sequence). The CDR3 spans 14 residues. The CDR3 region is CASSLLPGRYEQYF. In DNA form, the CDR3 reads TGTGCCAGCAGCCTCCTACCCGGGAGATACGAGCAGTACTTC.

The chain couples TRBV6-1 to TRBJ2-3, with TRBD1 matching 8 bases. The germline V gene encodes CDR1 MNHNS and CDR2 SASEGT. This CDR3 is 15 amino acids long. The J segment lost 2 bases and the V segment lost 5 bases, leaving 6 bases of the junction unmatched. CDR3 coding DNA: TGTGCCAGCAGTCCCGGGACAGGAACCACAGATACGCAGTATTTT. Protein product: CASSPGTGTTDTQYF.

The chain uses TRBV7-3 and TRBJ1-1; 8 bases line up with TRBD1. Germline loops: CDR1 SGHTA, CDR2 FQGTGA. The V and J ends lost 7 bases and 1 base, in that order; junction bases with no gene match: 5. The CDR3 runs to 14 residues. The CDR3 loop reads CASKQGAGNTEAFF. The CDR3 DNA follows: TGTGCCAGCAAGCAGGGGGCGGGGAACACTGAAGCTTTCTTT.

The chain combines TRBV5-6 with TRBJ2-1; TRBD2 matches 13 bases. CDR3 length: 18 residues. With 4 bases clipped from V and 7 bases from J, the junction kept 14 bases outside the gene matches. CDR1 and CDR2 from the germline V gene are SGHDT and YYEEEE. CDR3 bases: TGTGCCAGCAGCCCTGCTTTCGGACTAGCGGGAGTGGCGAATGAGCAGTTCTTC. Translation gives CASSPAFGLAGVANEQFF.

The rearrangement uses TRBV11-3 and TRBJ2-1, with D perhaps TRBD2 (6 bases). Looked up from germline, CDR1 is SGHNT and CDR2 is YENEEA. The V end was cut by 4 bases, the J end by 8 bases, with 24 bases between. The length of the CDR3 is 17 residues. The CDR3 sequence is CASSSSLLGGVGDEQFF. CDR3 nucleotide sequence: TGTGCCAGCAGCTCCTCCCTCCTCGGGGGAGTGGGGGATGAGCAGTTCTTC. Full variable domain (missing parts from reference TRBV11-3 and TRBJ2-1): EAGVVQSPRYKIIEKKQPVAFWCNPISGHNTLYWYLQNLGQGPELLIRYENEEAVDDSQLPKDRFSAERLKGVDSTLKIQPAELGDSAVYLCASSSSLLGGVGDEQFFGPGTRLTVL.

About this clone: This sample also contains other DNA sequences that code for the same CDR3. The J gene is TRBJ2-1, the V gene TRBV6-4, with 9 bases matching TRBD2. The junction had 0 bases not matched to a gene; V was cut back by 0 bases and J by 3 bases. Germline V lookup: CDR1 MRHNA, CDR2 SNTAGT. The CDR3 loop spans 15 amino acids. This CDR3 is CASSDSSGSYNEQFF. The CDR3 DNA is TGTGCCAGCAGTGACTCTAGCGGGAGCTACAATGAGCAGTTCTTC.

This chain's CDR3 is CASSSWGVPTGELFF. CDR3 in DNA: TGTGCCAGCAGTTCTTGGGGGGTCCCCACCGGGGAGCTGTTTTTT. This chain connects TRBV28 to TRBJ2-2, with D possibly matching TRBD2 (6 bases). V lost 4 bases, J lost 4 bases, and 13 bases lay in between. The CDR3 runs 15 residues. Germline-derived CDR1 and CDR2 are MDHEN and SYDVKM.

J is TRBJ2-1 and V is TRBV19; 8 nucleotides align to TRBD1. Germline V gene lookup returns CDR1 LNHDA and CDR2 SQIVND (reference sequence). Losses at the gene ends were 6 bases for V and 3 bases for J; bases not matched to a gene: 10. CDR3 length equals 16 residues. The CDR3 nucleotides read TGTGCCAGTAGACCCTCCGACAGGGGCCACTACAATGAGCAGTTCTTC. Residues: CASRPSDRGHYNEQFF.

This rearrangement joins TRBV27 to TRBJ1-1; TRBD1 might be the D (5 bases). The CDR3 is 14 amino acids. Germline V gives CDR1 MNHEY, CDR2 SMNVEV (reference sequence). Deletions cut 5 bases from V and 5 bases from J, with 15 bases between. The CDR3 DNA reads as TGTGCCAGCAGTACGAGGACGGGGGGGACTGAAGCTTTCTTT. Translated: CASSTRTGGTEAFF.

In this sample, this clone turned up a few times. This chain joins TRBV29-1 and TRBJ1-1, with 11 bases identical to TRBD1. The length of the CDR3 is 13 residues. V lost 5 bases and J lost 4; bases outside the gene matches: 3. Germline lookup yields CDR1 SQVTM and CDR2 ANQGSEA. The CDR3 is CSVKGQGGTEAFF. The CDR3 nucleotides read TGCAGCGTTAAGGGACAGGGGGGCACTGAAGCTTTCTTT. Filled out from reference TRBV29-1 and TRBJ1-1, the complete variable domain reads SAVISQKPSRDICQRGTSLTIQCQVDSQVTMMFWYRQQPGQSLTLIATANQGSEATYESGFVIDKFPISRPNLTFSTLTVSNMSPEDSSIYLCSVKGQGGTEAFFGQGTRLTVV.

The rearrangement uses TRBV6-5 and TRBJ1-1; no definite D call. The germline V gene encodes CDR1 MNHEY and CDR2 SVGAGI. Between the trimmed V and J ends, which lost 0 bases and 3 bases, there was a span of 11 bases. The CDR3 contains 15 residues. CDR3 in DNA: TGTGCCAGCAGTTACTCGAGGGCTAGGGACACTGAAGCTTTCTTT. Translated: CASSYSRARDTEAFF.

The V and J genes are TRBV25-1 and TRBJ2-7; unclear D gene. V dropped 4 bases and J dropped 0 bases, with 10 bases sitting between them. The CDR3 consists of 14 residues. From germline, CDR1 is MGHDK and CDR2 SYGVNS. CDR3 nucleotides: TGTGCCAGCAGTGTTGAGTTTAGCTCCTACGAGCAGTACTTC. This gives the protein CASSVEFSSYEQYF.

This chain connects TRBV9 to TRBJ2-3; TRBD2 matches 14 bases. CDR1 is SGDLS and CDR2 is YYNGEE in the germline V gene. The V gene end was trimmed by 4 bases and the J gene end by 5 bases; junction bases not matched to a gene: 6. CDR3 length: 16 amino acids. The CDR3 sequence: CASSTLGTSGRDTQYF. The CDR3 region has the DNA TGTGCCAGCAGCACCCTTGGGACTAGCGGGAGAGATACGCAGTATTTT. Full variable domain (outside the CDR3, taken from reference TRBV9 and TRBJ2-3): DSGVTQTPKHLITATGQRVTLRCSPRSGDLSVYWYQQSLDQGLQFLIQYYNGEERAKGNILERFSAQQFPDLHSELNLSSLELGDSALYFCASSTLGTSGRDTQYFGPGTRLTVL.

V gene TRBV2 combines with J gene TRBJ2-1; maybe TRBD1 (7 bases). The V and J ends lost 6 bases and 8 bases respectively, with 17 bases between them. This CDR3 region has 14 residues. Germline V CDR1 and CDR2: SNHLY, FYNNEI. The CDR3 loop is CASRGQGGLYEQFF. The CDR3 coding sequence is TGTGCCAGCAGGGGGCAGGGGGGTCTGTATGAGCAGTTCTTC.

This chain links TRBV19 with TRBJ1-2; TRBD1 agrees at 9 bases. Germline CDR1 LNHDA, CDR2 SQIVND (reference sequence). The ends lost 6 bases at V and 8 bases at J; junction bases unmatched: 7. CDR3 size: 13 residues. CDR3 sequence: CASRTTGGGGYTF. As DNA, the CDR3 is TGTGCCAGTAGGACTACAGGGGGCGGAGGCTACACCTTC. Supplemented by reference TRBV19 and TRBJ1-2, the full variable domain reads DGGITQSPKYLFRKEGQNVTLSCEQNLNHDAMYWYRQDPGQGLRLIYYSQIVNDFQKGDIAEGYSVSREKKESFPLTVTSAQKNPTAFYLCASRTTGGGGYTFGSGTRLTVV.